A single sample gave rise to the 28 T cell receptor beta chains below, sequenced in a study of CD8 T cells in ankylosing spondylitis. TCRdb analysed the 5' RACE reads with MiXCR anew, one entry per CDR3 protein. The repertoire includes about 240,000 distinct CDR3 sequences, 8% to 9.5% of them detected once, and nearly 7% sits in the top ten. The sample comprised blood, either unsorted or a sorted T cell fraction (not recorded which). The receptor set was obtained from a male donor with ankylosing spondylitis or in good health (not recorded which).

This clonotype has a count of ten or more. This chain connects TRBV12-3 or TRBV12-4 to TRBJ2-5; 8 bases fit TRBD1. The CDR3 runs 16 residues. The junction had 6 bases not matched to a gene; V was cut back by 0 bases and J by 3 bases. CDR3 sequence reads: CASSLARGQGEETQYF. CDR3 sequence (DNA): TGTGCCAGCAGTTTAGCCCGAGGACAGGGAGAAGAGACCCAGTACTTC.

The table lists this clonotype with many counts. This chain uses TRBV6-1 with TRBJ2-1, with 8 bases identical to TRBD2. The germline CDR1 and CDR2 sequences are MNHNS and SASEGT. V lost 7 bases, J lost 6 bases, and 11 bases stayed unmatched. CDR3 length: 15 residues. The CDR3, as DNA: TGTGCCAGCACCAAGGGGACTAGTAGAATCAATGAGCAGTTCTTC. Protein product: CASTKGTSRINEQFF.

This clonotype turned up a few times. The V gene is TRBV12-3 or TRBV12-4, the J gene TRBJ2-3; 9 nucleotides agree with TRBD2. The CDR3 contains 19 residues. V was clipped by 4 bases and J by 0 bases; unmatched bases: 14. The CDR3 protein is CASSSLYLSGGRSTDTQYF. CDR3 in DNA: TGTGCCAGCAGTTCACTCTACTTGAGCGGGGGGCGAAGCACAGATACGCAGTATTTT.

This clonotype was detected ten times or more. The rearrangement links TRBV20-1 to TRBJ2-5; a weak D match, TRBD2 (6 bases). Trimming took off 8 bases at V and 2 bases at J, with 24 bases between the two ends. Germline loops: CDR1 DFQATT, CDR2 SNEGSKA (reference sequence). The CDR3 consists of 16 residues. The CDR3 DNA follows: TGCAGTCTGCTAGGTCTTTCGGGGGAAACTCAAGAGACCCAGTACTTC. Translation gives CSLLGLSGETQETQYF.

Ten or more counts support this clonotype. CDR3 sequence (DNA): TGCAGTGCTAGAAAAAACAGGGGCGAGCAGTACTTC. Protein product: CSARKNRGEQYF. This rearrangement joins TRBV20-1 to TRBJ2-7; 7 nucleotides match TRBD1. The germline V gene encodes CDR1 DFQATT and CDR2 SNEGSKA (reference sequence). The ends lost 2 bases at V and 6 bases at J; junction bases unmatched: 4. This CDR3 region has 12 residues.

The count of this clonotype is one. A much larger clone differs from this one at a single base, so this may be a read error. The chain carries TRBV5-1 and TRBJ1-2; 9 bases match TRBD1. This CDR3 region has 17 residues. Germline values: CDR1 SGHRS, CDR2 YFSETQ. V shed 4 bases and J 5 bases; nucleotides not matched to a gene: 15. The CDR3 DNA follows: TGCGCCAGCAGCCCAGAATATCAACAGGGGGCTGTGTATGGCTACACCTTC. Protein: CASSPEYQQGAVYGYTF.

This clonotype has ten or more counts. The CDR3 sequence is CSARDTGGTGYTF. In DNA, the CDR3 is TGCAGTGCTAGAGATACGGGGGGCACTGGCTACACCTTC. J is TRBJ1-2 and V is TRBV20-1; the D gene is possibly TRBD1 (6 bases). CDR1 is DFQATT, CDR2 SNEGSKA, per germline (reference sequence). The CDR3 loop spans 13 amino acids. Trimming took 0 bases from V and 7 from J, leaving 12 bases between them.

At least ten counts were recorded for this clonotype. The chain is built from TRBV27 and TRBJ2-7, with D possibly TRBD2 on 5 matching bases. Trimming removed 0 bases at V and 5 bases at J, with 17 bases between. The CDR3 sequence is 16 residues long. The germline V gene encodes CDR1 MNHEY and CDR2 SMNVEV (reference sequence). CDR3: CASSLSMPPPGNEQYF. The CDR3 nucleotides are TGTGCCAGCAGTTTATCGATGCCCCCCCCGGGAAACGAGCAGTACTTC.

This clonotype was seen at least ten times. The gene calls are TRBV3-1 and TRBJ2-6; 7 nucleotides align to TRBD1. Looked up from germline, CDR1 is LGHDT and CDR2 is YNNKEL (reference sequence). Losses at the gene ends were 5 bases for V and 2 bases for J; bases not matched to a gene: 6. This CDR3 has 16 amino acids. Written as DNA, the CDR3 is TGTGCCAGCAGCGATCCTACAGGGGCTGGGGCCAACGTCCTGACTTTC. Its translation is CASSDPTGAGANVLTF.

This clonotype occurred many times. The chain has TRBV20-1 and TRBJ1-1; D is ambiguous. Germline CDR1 is DFQATT and CDR2 is SNEGSKA (reference sequence). The germline V and J ends were trimmed by 4 bases and 0 bases, with 9 bases remaining between them. The CDR3 contains 13 residues. The CDR3 DNA reads as TGCAGTGCTAACCCGCACATGAACACTGAAGCTTTCTTT. Protein product: CSANPHMNTEAFF.

The chain couples TRBV4-2 to TRBJ2-1; 7 bases match TRBD2. This CDR3 is 16 amino acids long. Germline CDR1 LGHNA, CDR2 YNFKEQ. V was pared by 4 bases and J by 9 bases, with 15 bases of the junction left unmatched. The CDR3 here is CASSLSGSAGVSEQFF. In DNA form, the CDR3 reads TGTGCCAGCAGCCTAAGCGGATCGGCGGGAGTTAGTGAGCAGTTCTTC.

The chain employs TRBV5-1 and TRBJ1-2; D might be TRBD1 (5 bases). In germline, CDR1 is SGHRS, CDR2 YFSETQ. CDR3 length: 14 amino acids. Between the trimmed V and J ends, which lost 2 bases and 3 bases, there was a span of 11 bases. The CDR3 is CASSFEAGYYGYTF. In nucleotides, the CDR3 is TGCGCCAGCAGCTTCGAGGCAGGGTACTATGGCTACACCTTC.

On this clonotype itself: This may be a read error: a much more frequent sequence differs by one nucleotide. This chain's CDR3 is CASSPPHLVYRATGELFF. DNA of the CDR3: TGCGCCAGCAGCCCTCCCCACTTGGTGTACAGGGCCACCGGGGAGCTGTTTTTT. The V gene is TRBV4-3, the J gene TRBJ2-2, with a possible D match to TRBD1 (6 bases). Germline values: CDR1 LGHNA, CDR2 YSLEER. The V gene lost 4 bases and the J gene lost 4 bases, with 22 bases spanning the gap. The CDR3 is 18 amino acids.

This clonotype was recorded at least ten times. This rearrangement joins TRBV4-1 to TRBJ2-1; 8 positions match TRBD2. Losses at the gene ends were 4 bases for V and 4 bases for J; bases not matched to a gene: 12. The CDR3 contains 17 residues. Germline lookup yields CDR1 MGHRA and CDR2 YSYEKL. CDR3 region: CASSLLPSGGGYNEQFF. CDR3 bases: TGCGCCAGCAGCCTCCTCCCGTCCGGGGGGGGTTACAATGAGCAGTTCTTC.

Of note for this clonotype: A read error may account for a junction end that differs from germline. This chain uses TRBV4-1 with TRBJ2-7; 7 positions agree with TRBD1. The CDR3 sequence is 16 residues long. Germline lookup yields CDR1 MGHRA and CDR2 YSYEKL. The CDR3 spells CASSQEQGLSSHEQYF. CDR3 sequence (DNA): TGCGCCAGCAGCCAGGAACAGGGGCTCAGCTCCCACGAGCAGTACTTC.

This clonotype came up many times. The V gene is TRBV12-3 or TRBV12-4, the J gene TRBJ2-3, with 8 bases lining up with TRBD2. The length of the CDR3 is 15 residues. The J segment lost 7 bases and the V segment lost 5 bases, leaving 11 bases of the junction unmatched. The CDR3 here is CASSLTSGGGNTQYF. The CDR3 DNA reads as TGTGCCAGCAGTCTCACTAGCGGAGGAGGAAATACGCAGTATTTT.

This clonotype was picked up many times. The chain recombines TRBV5-1 with TRBJ2-7, with D hard to call. The germline CDR1 and CDR2 sequences are SGHRS and YFSETQ. Trimming shortened V by 1 base and J by 3 bases, and 5 bases separated the two germline ends. There are 12 residues in the CDR3. This chain's CDR3 is CASSLTNYEQYF. CDR3 DNA sequence: TGCGCCAGCAGCTTGACAAACTACGAGCAGTACTTC.

This clonotype turned up a few times. The V call is TRBV20-1, the J call TRBJ1-1; 7 bases match TRBD1. Trimming took 3 bases from V and 1 from J; bases not matched to a gene: 2. CDR1 and CDR2 from the germline V gene are DFQATT and SNEGSKA (reference sequence). The CDR3 is 13 residues long. Written as DNA, the CDR3 is TGCAGTGCTAGTACAGGGGAGAACACTGAAGCTTTCTTT. Encoded protein: CSASTGENTEAFF.

This clonotype was seen at least ten times. The rearrangement uses TRBV20-1 and TRBJ2-3; TRBD1 or TRBD2 may be the D gene (5 bases each). The CDR3 contains 15 residues. CDR1 is DFQATT and CDR2 is SNEGSKA in the germline V gene (reference sequence). Deletions cut 3 bases from V and 6 bases from J, with 19 bases between. Here the CDR3 DNA reads TGCAGTGCTAGGGTCGGGGCCTCCCCGGGGGATACGCAGTATTTT. It is translated as CSARVGASPGDTQYF.

This clonotype has at least ten counts. The chain links TRBV20-1 to TRBJ2-3; 9 nucleotides align to TRBD1. The CDR3 extends over 15 amino acids. The ends lost 3 bases at V and 5 bases at J; junction bases unmatched: 9. Germline values: CDR1 DFQATT, CDR2 SNEGSKA (reference sequence). The CDR3 DNA reads as TGCAGTGCTAGGCCGGGACAGGGTGGGAAAGATACGCAGTATTTT. It encodes CSARPGQGGKDTQYF.

This clonotype was recorded at least ten times. The DNA of the CDR3 is TGTGCCAGCAGCCTCACGGACACGATCTCCTACGAGCAGTACTTC. Protein sequence: CASSLTDTISYEQYF. V usage is TRBV11-1 and J usage is TRBJ2-7; D might be TRBD1 (5 bases). CDR1 SGHAT and CDR2 FQDESV come from the germline V gene (reference sequence). The CDR3 runs 15 residues. The V end was cut by 5 bases, the J end by 0 bases, with 14 bases between.

This clonotype was counted many times. CDR3 nucleotide sequence: TGCAGCGTTATACTAGCGGGGACCTACGAGCAGTACTTC. It is translated as CSVILAGTYEQYF. The V call is TRBV29-1, the J call TRBJ2-7, with TRBD2 identical over 10 bases. Germline V CDR1 and CDR2: SQVTM, ANQGSEA. V was clipped by 5 bases and J by 2 bases; unmatched bases: 3. The CDR3 consists of 13 residues.

This clonotype was detected ten times or more. The gene calls are TRBV12-3 or TRBV12-4 and TRBJ2-7; a possible D gene is TRBD1 (5 bases). The CDR3 length is 13 residues. V was cut by 6 bases and J by 2 bases, with 11 bases left in between. The CDR3 is CASSLRGPYEQYF. CDR3 DNA: TGTGCCAGCAGCTTAAGGGGCCCCTACGAGCAGTACTTC.

This clonotype occurred many times. This chain links TRBV29-1 with TRBJ2-1, with 7 positions matching TRBD2. The ends lost 1 base at V and 1 base at J; junction bases unmatched: 10. Germline loops: CDR1 SQVTM, CDR2 ANQGSEA. The CDR3 runs to 17 residues. CDR3 sequence reads: CSVEGGGSSGSYNEQFF. CDR3 in DNA: TGCAGCGTTGAAGGGGGGGGATCTAGCGGTTCCTACAATGAGCAGTTCTTC.

This clonotype was counted at least ten times. The chain carries TRBV6-1 and TRBJ1-5, with 7 bases aligning to TRBD1. The CDR3 runs 14 residues. Trimming took 5 bases from V and 4 from J; bases not matched to a gene: 5. Germline assignment: CDR1 MNHNS and CDR2 SASEGT. In DNA, the CDR3 is TGTGCCAGCAGTCAGACAGGGCTTAATCAGCCCCAGCATTTT. Residues: CASSQTGLNQPQHF.

This clonotype came up many times. V usage is TRBV7-8 and J usage is TRBJ2-1; 10 bases map to TRBD1. Germline V gene lookup returns CDR1 SGHVS and CDR2 FQNEAQ. The junction had 6 bases not matched to a gene; V was cut back by 6 bases and J by 7 bases. The CDR3 is 14 amino acids. CDR3: CASSPWTGGNEQFF. The DNA for the CDR3 is TGTGCCAGCAGTCCCTGGACAGGGGGTAATGAGCAGTTCTTC.

This clonotype has more than one count but fewer than ten. This chain joins TRBV30 and TRBJ2-2; D gene unclear. V was cut by 2 bases and J by 3 bases, with 10 bases left in between. The CDR3 sequence is 14 residues long. Germline V gene lookup returns CDR1 GTSNPN and CDR2 SVGIG (reference sequence). CDR3 DNA sequence: TGTGCCTGGAGTCGGGCGATAGACACCGGGGAGCTGTTTTTT. Translating it yields CAWSRAIDTGELFF. Combining the CDR3 with reference TRBV30 and TRBJ2-2 gives the whole variable domain SQTIHQWPATLVQPVGSPLSLECTVEGTSNPNLYWYRQAAGRGLQLLFYSVGIGQISSEVPQNLSASRPQDRQFILSSKKLLLSDSGFYLCAWSRAIDTGELFFGEGSRLTVL.

This clonotype was picked up many times. V and J are TRBV7-2 and TRBJ1-3; D is possibly TRBD1 (6 bases). This CDR3 is built from 16 residues. From germline, CDR1 is SGHTA and CDR2 FQGNSA. The germline V and J ends were trimmed by 1 base and 5 bases, with 15 bases remaining between them. The CDR3 DNA reads as TGTGCCAGCAGCTTAGACCGGGACATACTCCGAAACACCATATATTTT. This gives the protein CASSLDRDILRNTIYF.